A selection of T cell receptor beta chains follows, all from one sample in a study of human T cells and chemical hapten exposure. TCRdb called the RACE reads again in MiXCR, with one record for every CDR3 protein. The sample has more than 85,000 distinct CDR3 sequences, 9.2% seen once. The sequencing used whole blood, collected in connection with sensitization to the hapten diphenylcyclopropenone (DPC). These receptor sequences come from a woman aged 40 to 50 with alopecia areata. Some clones in this sample may be carry-over from other donors' samples. The CDR3 runs from the conserved cysteine through the conserved F or W. A D gene is named only where the DNA matches it firmly. Not all rows give a size; the values are once, few, many and, for expanded clones, a class.

CDR3aa: CASSIPGTGGYNSPLHF
CDR3nt: TGTGCCAGTAGTATCCCCGGGACCGGGGGGTATAATTCACCCCTCCACTTT
abundance: many
d_gene: .
v_gene: TRBV19
j_gene: TRBJ1-6

CDR3aa: CASSSMGTGVNEKLFF
CDR3nt: TGTGCCAGCAGCTCGATGGGGACAGGGGTTAATGAAAAACTGTTTTTT
abundance: medium-sized
d_gene: TRBD1
v_gene: TRBV7-2
j_gene: TRBJ1-4

CDR3aa: CASSYGGLGSPLHF
CDR3nt: TGTGCCAGCAGTTACGGGGGGCTGGGATCACCCCTCCACTTT
abundance: .
d_gene: .
v_gene: TRBV6-2/TRBV6-3
j_gene: TRBJ1-6

CDR3aa: CASSGRGDTEAFF
CDR3nt: TGTGCCAGCTCAGGAAGGGGCGACACTGAAGCTTTCTTT
abundance: .
d_gene: .
v_gene: TRBV18
j_gene: TRBJ1-1

CDR3aa: CSVSPDLDNYGYTF
CDR3nt: TGCAGCGTTTCGCCAGATTTAGACAACTATGGCTACACCTTC
abundance: many
d_gene: .
v_gene: TRBV29-1
j_gene: TRBJ1-2

CDR3aa: CASSFRDTRTDTQYF
CDR3nt: TGCGCCAGCAGTTTCCGGGACACCCGCACAGATACGCAGTATTTT
abundance: many
d_gene: .
v_gene: TRBV10-2
j_gene: TRBJ2-3

CDR3aa: CASSSPRNTEAFF
CDR3nt: TGTGCCAGCAGCTCCCCCAGGAACACTGAAGCTTTCTTT
abundance: many
d_gene: .
v_gene: TRBV7-2
j_gene: TRBJ1-1

CDR3aa: CASSPRTGDGYTF
CDR3nt: TGTGCCAGCAGCCCACGAACAGGGGATGGCTACACCTTC
abundance: few
d_gene: TRBD1
v_gene: TRBV7-8
j_gene: TRBJ1-2

CDR3aa: CASSSWDSGETQYF
CDR3nt: TGTGCCAGCAGCTCCTGGGACAGTGGAGAGACCCAGTACTTC
abundance: many
d_gene: TRBD1
v_gene: TRBV11-2
j_gene: TRBJ2-5

CDR3aa: CASSRGRGNYGYTF
CDR3nt: TGTGCCAGCAGCCGCGGACGGGGAAACTATGGCTACACCTTC
abundance: many
d_gene: .
v_gene: TRBV5-6
j_gene: TRBJ1-2

CDR3aa: CSAIRPGEETQYF
CDR3nt: TGCAGTGCTATTCGCCCGGGGGAAGAGACCCAGTACTTC
abundance: few
d_gene: .
v_gene: TRBV20-1
j_gene: TRBJ2-5

CDR3aa: CASSLSVYGYTF
CDR3nt: TGTGCCAGCAGCTTATCTGTCTATGGCTACACCTTC
abundance: once
d_gene: .
v_gene: TRBV7-2
j_gene: TRBJ1-2

CDR3aa: CASGTQNTGELFF
CDR3nt: TGTGCCAGCGGGACACAGAACACCGGGGAGCTGTTTTTT
abundance: many
d_gene: .
v_gene: TRBV7-7
j_gene: TRBJ2-2

CDR3aa: CASSGGSDRSDVNQPQHF
CDR3nt: TGCGCCAGCAGTGGGGGCTCAGACAGGTCCGACGTCAATCAGCCCCAGCATTTT
abundance: many
d_gene: .
v_gene: TRBV10-2
j_gene: TRBJ1-5

CDR3aa: CASSALDRGRKLFF
CDR3nt: TGTGCCAGCAGCGCTCTTGACAGGGGTCGGAAACTGTTTTTT
abundance: few
d_gene: TRBD1
v_gene: TRBV9
j_gene: TRBJ1-4

CDR3aa: CASSETLDDNSPLHF
CDR3nt: TGTGCCAGCAGTGAAACTTTGGATGACAATTCACCCCTCCACTTT
abundance: few
d_gene: .
v_gene: TRBV2
j_gene: TRBJ1-6

CDR3aa: CSVPAGQGRVAAGYGYTF
CDR3nt: TGCAGCGTGCCTGCCGGACAGGGGAGGGTAGCAGCGGGTTATGGCTACACCTTC
abundance: .
d_gene: TRBD1
v_gene: TRBV29-1
j_gene: TRBJ1-2

CDR3aa: CASSPAGTGSYNEQFF
CDR3nt: TGTGCCAGCAGCCCAGCCGGGACAGGGTCCTACAATGAGCAGTTCTTC
abundance: .
d_gene: TRBD1
v_gene: TRBV11-2
j_gene: TRBJ2-1

CDR3aa: CASSFGQTGGTIYF
CDR3nt: TGTGCCAGCAGCTTCGGACAGACGGGAGGCACCATATATTTT
abundance: many
d_gene: .
v_gene: TRBV7-6
j_gene: TRBJ1-3

CDR3aa: CASSLETGGNYGYTF
CDR3nt: TGTGCCAGCAGCTTAGAAACAGGGGGCAACTATGGCTACACCTTC
abundance: few
d_gene: TRBD1
v_gene: TRBV7-9
j_gene: TRBJ1-2

CDR3aa: CASSQAGSFYTEAFF
CDR3nt: TGTGCCAGCAGCCAAGCTGGGTCATTTTACACTGAAGCTTTCTTT
abundance: .
d_gene: .
v_gene: TRBV3-1
j_gene: TRBJ1-1

CDR3aa: CASSQQDRYNEQFF
CDR3nt: TGTGCCAGCAGCCAACAGGACCGATACAATGAGCAGTTCTTC
abundance: .
d_gene: .
v_gene: TRBV3-1
j_gene: TRBJ2-1

CDR3aa: CASSQDLRGQAFF
CDR3nt: TGTGCCAGCAGCCAAGATCTGCGGGGCCAAGCTTTCTTT
abundance: many
d_gene: .
v_gene: TRBV3-1
j_gene: TRBJ1-1

CDR3aa: CASSQDPQGPYNEQFF
CDR3nt: TGCGCCAGCAGCCAAGATCCGCAGGGTCCCTACAATGAGCAGTTCTTC
abundance: many
d_gene: .
v_gene: TRBV4-3
j_gene: TRBJ2-1

CDR3aa: CASSWDLPGVETQYF
CDR3nt: TGTGCCAGCAGCTGGGACCTCCCTGGGGTAGAGACCCAGTACTTC
abundance: .
d_gene: .
v_gene: TRBV7-9
j_gene: TRBJ2-5

CDR3aa: CSARSSGGYNEQFF
CDR3nt: TGCAGTGCTAGGTCTAGCGGGGGATACAATGAGCAGTTCTTC
abundance: .
d_gene: TRBD2
v_gene: TRBV20-1
j_gene: TRBJ2-1

CDR3aa: CASSFFGINYGYTF
CDR3nt: TGTGCCAGCAGTTTCTTCGGGATTAACTATGGCTACACCTTC
abundance: .
d_gene: .
v_gene: TRBV28
j_gene: TRBJ1-2

CDR3aa: CASSPNRVMINEQFF
CDR3nt: TGTGCCAGCAGCCCGAACAGGGTAATGATTAATGAGCAGTTCTTC
abundance: .
d_gene: .
v_gene: TRBV6-2/TRBV6-3
j_gene: TRBJ2-1